Below are 25 T cell receptor beta chains sequenced from a single sample in a study of blood T cell repertoires in COVID-19. Generated by immunoSEQ multiplex PCR, the TCRdb table keeps only in-frame clones and is missing some. The profile shows about 150,000 clones, 75% to 90% of them singletons. The sequenced material came from peripheral blood. The receptors here all came from a man between 65 and 85 years old with acute or convalescent COVID-19.

The chain carries TRBV2 and TRBJ2-6, with 12 bases that match TRBD2. Germline V gene lookup returns CDR1 SNHLY and CDR2 FYNNEI. This CDR3 is built from 17 residues. Trimming took 4 bases from V and 4 from J; bases not matched to a gene: 5. Here the CDR3 DNA reads TGTGCCAGCAGTGGGAGACTAGCGGGGGTAGGGGCCAACGTCCTGACTTTC. Translating it yields CASSGRLAGVGANVLTF.

The chain joins TRBV24-1 to TRBJ1-5; 11 nucleotides line up with TRBD1. Germline CDR1 reads KGHDR; CDR2 reads SFDVKD. V shed 3 bases, J shed 6 bases, and the junction held 12 bases outside the gene matches. This CDR3 region has 18 residues. Here the CDR3 reads CATSDREPGQGVGQPQHF. CDR3 nucleotide sequence: TGTGCCACCAGTGATCGCGAGCCGGGACAGGGGGTGGGTCAGCCCCAGCATTTT.

The genes are TRBV5-1 and TRBJ2-1; 8 bases are a match to TRBD2. The CDR3 totals 13 residues. V lost 7 bases, J lost 4 bases, and 4 bases stayed unmatched. The V gene's germline CDR1 is SGHRS and CDR2 YFSETQ. The CDR3 nucleotides read TGCGCCAGCGAGGGACTAGGTTACAATGAGCAGTTCTTC. Protein sequence: CASEGLGYNEQFF.

The chain has TRBV7-2 and TRBJ2-1; 7 nucleotides agree with TRBD2. Germline V gives CDR1 SGHTA, CDR2 FQGNSA. V lost 3 bases to trimming and J lost 0 bases; unmatched junction nucleotides: 5. The CDR3 extends over 16 amino acids. The CDR3 coding sequence is TGTGCCAGCAGCTTCGGGCGGGGGAGCTCCTACAATGAGCAGTTCTTC. Its protein product is CASSFGRGSSYNEQFF. The full variable domain, completed using reference TRBV7-2 and TRBJ2-1, is GAGVSQSPSNKVTEKGKDVELRCDPISGHTALYWYRQSLGQGLEFLIYFQGNSAPDKSGLPSDRFSAERTGGSVSTLTIQRTQQEDSAVYLCASSFGRGSSYNEQFFGPGTRLTVL.

The J gene is TRBJ1-6, the V gene TRBV9, with D possibly TRBD1 on 5 matching bases. The CDR3 spans 16 residues. V was trimmed by 0 bases and J by 10 bases, leaving 17 bases between them. Germline V gives CDR1 SGDLS, CDR2 YYNGEE. The CDR3 is CASSVGEGVRVSPLHF. CDR3 in DNA: TGTGCCAGCAGCGTAGGGGAAGGGGTAAGAGTCTCACCCCTCCACTTT.

The table lists this clone with a few counts. This rearrangement joins TRBV5-1 to TRBJ2-1, with TRBD2 matching 13 bases. V lost 4 bases, J lost 3 bases, and 7 bases stayed unmatched. This CDR3 comprises 17 residues. In germline, CDR1 is SGHRS, CDR2 YFSETQ. The CDR3: CASSRTSGGGFYNEQFF. In DNA, the CDR3 is TGCGCCAGCAGCCGGACTAGCGGGGGAGGATTCTACAATGAGCAGTTCTTC.

This clone was recorded only once. The gene calls are TRBV7-8 and TRBJ2-7; 7 nucleotides agree with TRBD1. The CDR3 covers 15 residues. After removal of 7 bases from V and 4 bases from J, the junction contained 13 bases not matched to a gene. Germline CDR1 SGHVS, CDR2 FQNEAQ. The CDR3 coding sequence is TGTGCCAGCAACTTTGGGGTCCAGGGGGAATACGAGCAGTACTTC. This sequence encodes CASNFGVQGEYEQYF.

Written as DNA, the CDR3 is TGTGCCAGCAGTATACAGCGGGCTCTAGATGGCTACACCTTC. It encodes CASSIQRALDGYTF. The rearrangement uses TRBV2 and TRBJ1-2, with D unresolved. The CDR3 is 14 amino acids. V was trimmed by 5 bases and J by 6 bases, leaving 16 bases between them. Germline CDR1 reads SNHLY; CDR2 reads FYNNEI.

The chain links TRBV3-1 (or the pseudogene TRBV3-2) to TRBJ2-2, with TRBD2 identical over 8 bases. This CDR3 region has 14 residues. Germline V lookup: CDR1 LGHDT, CDR2 YNNKEL (reference sequence). V shed 1 base and J 11 bases; nucleotides not matched to a gene: 6. The CDR3 sequence: CASSQGDSGIELFF. CDR3 DNA: TGTGCCAGCAGCCAAGGTGATAGCGGGATTGAGCTGTTTTTT.

The genes are TRBV2 and TRBJ2-7; TRBD2 is a possible D gene (6 bases). Deletions cut 7 bases from V and 4 bases from J, with 17 bases between. Germline CDR1 and CDR2: SNHLY and FYNNEI. This CDR3 is built from 14 residues. In nucleotides, the CDR3 is TGTGCCAGCACCCCTGGAGGGGTCGGATACGAGCAGTACTTC. As protein: CASTPGGVGYEQYF.

This clone was found a few times. V is TRBV6-5 and J is TRBJ1-3; D not resolved. Germline lookup yields CDR1 MNHEY and CDR2 SVGAGI. There are 14 residues in the CDR3. V lost 5 bases and J 4 bases, leaving 12 bases between the germline ends. Here the CDR3 reads CASSIGVNGNTIYF. In DNA form, the CDR3 reads TGTGCCAGCAGTATCGGGGTAAACGGAAACACCATATATTTT.

V and J are TRBV5-6 and TRBJ2-7; D may be TRBD1 (8 bases). The V end lost 1 base, the J end lost 6 bases, and 14 bases lay between the germline ends. The CDR3 is made up of 14 amino acids. CDR1 SGHDT and CDR2 YYEEEE come from the germline V gene. This CDR3 is CASSLTGGGREQYF. DNA of the CDR3: TGTGCCAGCAGCTTGACAGGGGGGGGCCGCGAGCAGTACTTC.

The V gene is TRBV19, the J gene TRBJ2-5, with TRBD1 matching over 7 bases. CDR3 length: 17 amino acids. CDR1 and CDR2 (germline): LNHDA, SQIVND (reference sequence). V was pared by 0 bases and J by 1 base, with 8 bases of the junction left unmatched. CDR3 coding DNA: TGTGCCAGTAGTATAGACTCCGACAGGGCCCCCCAAGAGACCCAGTACTTC. As protein: CASSIDSDRAPQETQYF.

The chain uses TRBV7-6 and TRBJ2-3; 7 bases align to TRBD2. The CDR3 is 17 residues long. V was clipped by 5 bases and J by 2 bases; unmatched bases: 13. Germline V gene sequence: CDR1 SGHVS, CDR2 FNYEAQ. The CDR3 here is CASSQLTAGDPTDTQYF. CDR3 sequence (DNA): TGTGCCAGCAGCCAATTGACGGCGGGAGACCCCACAGATACGCAGTATTTT.

The chain carries TRBV5-1 and TRBJ2-2, with 7 bases aligning to TRBD1. Germline V gene lookup returns CDR1 SGHRS and CDR2 YFSETQ. Losses at the gene ends were 4 bases for V and 2 bases for J; bases not matched to a gene: 8. This CDR3 contains 16 residues. This CDR3 reads CASSAPRDSNTGELFF. DNA of the CDR3: TGCGCCAGCAGCGCACCCCGGGACAGCAACACCGGGGAGCTGTTTTTT.

V and J are TRBV27 and TRBJ1-2; D remains ambiguous. Germline lookup yields CDR1 MNHEY and CDR2 SMNVEV (reference sequence). The CDR3 contains 13 residues. V was cut by 3 bases and J by 1 base, with 6 bases left in between. The CDR3, as DNA: TGTGCCAGCAGTTTTAGCTATAACTATGGCTACACCTTC. It translates to CASSFSYNYGYTF.

The chain carries TRBV28 and TRBJ2-1; D remains ambiguous. This CDR3 region has 16 residues. V shed 2 bases and J shed 7 bases, with 18 bases lying between them. Per germline, CDR1 MDHEN and CDR2 SYDVKM. The CDR3 loop reads CASSLTLVGLLNEQFF. The CDR3 bases are TGTGCCAGCAGTTTAACCCTAGTAGGCCTCCTGAATGAGCAGTTCTTC.

This clone was seen more than once but under ten times. This chain links TRBV19 with TRBJ1-5; 7 bases are shared with TRBD1. The CDR3 runs 15 residues. J lost 5 bases, V lost 7 bases, and 11 bases had no gene match. Germline CDR1 is LNHDA and CDR2 is SQIVND (reference sequence). The CDR3 sequence is CASTSGQGGYQPQHF. CDR3 bases: TGTGCCAGTACCTCTGGGCAGGGGGGTTATCAGCCCCAGCATTTT.

This chain uses TRBV24-1 with TRBJ2-3; 11 nucleotides agree with TRBD2. V was clipped by 4 bases and J by 1 base; unmatched bases: 12. The CDR3 runs 19 residues. Germline V gives CDR1 KGHDR, CDR2 SFDVKD. CDR3 protein: CATSDTGTSGPLGTDTQYF. CDR3 bases: TGTGCCACCAGTGACACCGGGACTAGCGGCCCCCTTGGCACAGATACGCAGTATTTT.

The genes are TRBV7-3 and TRBJ1-1; 7 bases fit TRBD1. Germline V CDR1 and CDR2: SGHTA, FQGTGA. V gave up 5 bases and J gave up 1 base; unmatched junction bases: 1. The CDR3 loop spans 13 amino acids. The CDR3 nucleotides read TGTGCCAGCAGCCGGGACAGGAACACTGAAGCTTTCTTT. It is translated as CASSRDRNTEAFF. Using reference TRBV7-3 and TRBJ1-1 for the parts outside the CDR3, the full variable domain is GAGVSQTPSNKVTEKGKYVELRCDPISGHTALYWYRQSLGQGPEFLIYFQGTGAADDSGLPNDRFFAVRPEGSVSTLKIQRTERGDSAVYLCASSRDRNTEAFFGQGTRLTVV.

The V gene is TRBV12-3 or TRBV12-4, the J gene TRBJ1-2; 9 nucleotides align to TRBD1. After removal of 4 bases from V and 7 bases from J, the junction contained 4 bases not matched to a gene. The CDR3 extends over 13 amino acids. CDR3 region: CASSSTGGGGYTF. The CDR3 bases are TGTGCCAGCAGTTCTACAGGGGGCGGTGGCTACACCTTC.

This clone was detected only once. The chain recombines TRBV6-5 with TRBJ1-3; D call uncertain. Germline values: CDR1 MNHEY, CDR2 SVGAGI. Trimming removed 2 bases at V and 4 bases at J, with 12 bases between. The CDR3 has 15 residues. This CDR3 is CASSYTSAFGNTIYF. The DNA of the CDR3 is TGTGCCAGCAGTTACACCAGCGCATTCGGAAACACCATATATTTT.

The chain is built from TRBV2 and TRBJ2-1; TRBD2 matches at 9 bases. J gave up 5 bases and V 2 bases, and 7 bases lay outside the gene matches. Germline values: CDR1 SNHLY, CDR2 FYNNEI. The CDR3 loop spans 16 amino acids. The CDR3 DNA is TGTGCCAGCAGTGAAACCCTAGCGGGGACTAACAATGAGCAGTTCTTC. Protein product: CASSETLAGTNNEQFF.

V is TRBV7-8 and J is TRBJ2-3; 12 nucleotides agree with TRBD2. Germline lookup yields CDR1 SGHVS and CDR2 FQNEAQ. J was trimmed by 5 bases and V by 2 bases; bases with no gene match: 5. The CDR3 length is 16 residues. The CDR3 loop is CASSLLAGGQEDTQYF. CDR3 bases: TGTGCCAGCAGCTTACTAGCGGGGGGGCAGGAAGATACGCAGTATTTT. The whole variable domain, remainder taken from reference TRBV7-8 and TRBJ2-3, is GAGVSQSPRYKVAKRGQDVALRCDPISGHVSLFWYQQALGQGPEFLTYFQNEAQLDKSGLPSDRFFAERPEGSVSTLKIQRTQQEDSAVYLCASSLLAGGQEDTQYFGPGTRLTVL.

This clone was counted between two and nine times. This chain connects TRBV28 to TRBJ1-2, with 10 bases lining up with TRBD1. CDR1 and CDR2 from the germline V gene are MDHEN and SYDVKM. Losses at the gene ends were 6 bases for V and 5 bases for J; bases not matched to a gene: 6. This CDR3 region has 14 residues. The CDR3 sequence: CASREGQGLYGYTF. Here the CDR3 DNA reads TGTGCCAGCAGAGAGGGACAGGGGCTATATGGCTACACCTTC.